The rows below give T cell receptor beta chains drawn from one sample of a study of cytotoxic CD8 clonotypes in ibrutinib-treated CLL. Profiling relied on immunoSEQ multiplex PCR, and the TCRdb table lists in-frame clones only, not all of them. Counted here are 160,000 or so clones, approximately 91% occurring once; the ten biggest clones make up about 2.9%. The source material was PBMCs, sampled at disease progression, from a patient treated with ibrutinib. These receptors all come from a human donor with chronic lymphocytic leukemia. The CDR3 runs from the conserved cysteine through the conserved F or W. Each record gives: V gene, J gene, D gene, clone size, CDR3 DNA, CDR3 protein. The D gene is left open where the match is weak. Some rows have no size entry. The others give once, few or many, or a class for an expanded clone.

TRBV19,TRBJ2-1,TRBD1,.,TGTGCCAGTGGCAGGGGGCTGTTCAATGAGCAGTTCTTC,CASGRGLFNEQFF
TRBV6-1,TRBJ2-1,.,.,TGTGCCAGCAGTTCGTTAGCGGCCACCTACAATGAGCAGTTCTTC,CASSSLAATYNEQFF
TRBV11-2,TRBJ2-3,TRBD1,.,TGTGCCAGCGGCCAAGGGGGACAGCCCACAGATACGCAGTATTTT,CASGQGGQPTDTQYF
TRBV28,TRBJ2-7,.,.,TGTGCCAGCAATCATAAAGGAACCTCCTACGAGCAGTACTTC,CASNHKGTSYEQYF
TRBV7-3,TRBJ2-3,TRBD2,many,TGTGCCAGCAGCTTAGCGGGAGATGCAGATACGCAGTATTTT,CASSLAGDADTQYF
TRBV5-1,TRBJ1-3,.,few,TGCGCCAGCAGCTTGACAGGGTGGGAAAACACCATATATTTT,CASSLTGWENTIYF
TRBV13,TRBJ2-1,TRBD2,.,TGTGCCAGCAGCAACCGACTAGCGCCGACCAATGAGCAGTTCTTC,CASSNRLAPTNEQFF
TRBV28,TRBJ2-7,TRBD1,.,TGTGCCAGCAGCCCCCGGGACAGGGGAACAAGGTCCTCCTACGAGCAGTACTTC,CASSPRDRGTRSSYEQYF
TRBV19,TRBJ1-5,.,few,TGTGCCAGTAGTATGGACATGTATAGCAATCAGCCCCAGCATTTT,CASSMDMYSNQPQHF
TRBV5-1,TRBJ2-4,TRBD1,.,TGCGCCAGCAGCTTAGGGACAGGGGGCAGACGAACCGAAGCCAAAAACATTCAGTACTTC,CASSLGTGGRRTEAKNIQYF
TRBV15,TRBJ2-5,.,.,TGTGCCACCAGCAGGGACAGCCAAGAGACCCAGTACTTC,CATSRDSQETQYF
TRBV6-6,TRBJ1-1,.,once,TGTGCCAGTCGGACGCGAGGCACTGAAGCTTTCTTT,CASRTRGTEAFF
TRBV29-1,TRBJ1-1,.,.,TGCAGCGCCGAACAGTCTCGAATGAACACTGAAGCTTTCTTT,CSAEQSRMNTEAFF
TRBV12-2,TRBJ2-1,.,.,TGTGCAAGTCGCTTAGCGTACAGGAGATGCTACAATGAGCAGTTCTTC,CASRLAYRRCYNEQFF
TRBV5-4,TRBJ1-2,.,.,TGTGCCAGCAGTCCTTACAGATTATGGGATGGCTACACCTTC,CASSPYRLWDGYTF
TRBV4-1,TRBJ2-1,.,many,TGCGCCAGCAGCCAAGAACTCTGGGGGAACTACAATGAGCAGTTCTTC,CASSQELWGNYNEQFF
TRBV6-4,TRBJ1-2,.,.,TGTGCCAGCAGTTTATCTTTCGCAGGGGCCTATGGCTACACCTTC,CASSLSFAGAYGYTF